The 13 T cell receptor beta chains presented below share a single source sample, sequenced in a study of shared clonotypes between healthy human individuals. Repertoires were generated with immunoSEQ multiplex PCR, while TCRdb's copy carries only in-frame clones and drops some. Of around 700,000 clones in the sample, roughly 72% were seen once. The sequenced material came from memory CD4+ T cells sorted from blood. Specified subset: CD45RA-negative fraction. The receptor set was obtained from a woman aged 25 to 39 in good health.

This rearrangement joins TRBV2 to TRBJ2-5; 7 bases line up with TRBD1. This CDR3 has 16 residues. The trim removed 8 bases at V and 4 bases at J, leaving 16 bases unmatched. Germline V lookup: CDR1 SNHLY, CDR2 FYNNEI. CDR3 region: CASERTGQRTIETQYF. The CDR3 coding sequence is TGTGCCAGCGAACGGACGGGACAGCGAACTATAGAGACCCAGTACTTC. The full variable domain, its missing parts supplied by reference TRBV2 and TRBJ2-5, is EPEVTQTPSHQVTQMGQEVILRCVPISNHLYFYWYRQILGQKVEFLVSFYNNEISEKSEIFDDQFSVERPDGSNFTLKIRSTKLEDSAMYFCASERTGQRTIETQYFGPGTRLLVL.

Comments on this clone: The same CDR3 arises from other DNA sequences in this sample as well. The V call is TRBV4-1, the J call TRBJ2-5; 7 nucleotides agree with TRBD2. In germline, CDR1 is MGHRA, CDR2 YSYEKL. The CDR3 is made up of 14 amino acids. With 6 bases clipped from V and 2 bases from J, the junction kept 6 bases outside the gene matches. The CDR3 DNA reads TGCGCCAGCAGTAAAAGGGAGGGGCAAGAGACCCAGTACTTC. Amino acids: CASSKREGQETQYF.

The rearrangement uses TRBV19 and TRBJ1-1, with unresolved D. With 5 bases removed from V and 1 base from J, the gap between germline ends came to 11 bases. CDR1 is LNHDA and CDR2 is SQIVND in the germline V gene (reference sequence). The CDR3 runs 14 residues. CDR3 in amino acids: CASSADHRNTEAFF. The CDR3 DNA reads as TGTGCCAGTAGTGCCGACCACAGGAACACTGAAGCTTTCTTT.

V usage is TRBV29-1 and J usage is TRBJ2-1; 11 bases fit TRBD2. CDR1 is SQVTM, CDR2 ANQGSEA, per germline. This CDR3 has 17 residues. The trim removed 1 base at V and 2 bases at J, leaving 7 bases unmatched. The CDR3 DNA follows: TGCAGCGTTGAAGGGGCTACTAGCGGGAGTCCCTACAATGAGCAGTTCTTC. It translates to CSVEGATSGSPYNEQFF.

Concerning this clone: The same CDR3 also results from other DNA sequences found in this sample. Here the CDR3 DNA reads TGTGCCATCAGACCCGGGACTAGCGGCACAGATACGCAGTATTTT. It codes for CAIRPGTSGTDTQYF. The gene calls are TRBV10-3 and TRBJ2-3, with 10 bases fitting TRBD2. V was clipped by 6 bases and J by 1 base; unmatched bases: 4. This CDR3 region has 15 residues. Germline lookup yields CDR1 ENHRY and CDR2 SYGVKD.

This clone was seen a few times. The chain is built from TRBV15 and TRBJ2-1; D may be TRBD1 (5 bases). The CDR3 runs to 14 residues. V dropped 2 bases and J dropped 2 bases, with 7 bases sitting between them. The germline V gene has CDR1 LNHNV and CDR2 YYDKDF (reference sequence). The CDR3 sequence is CATSRQGPYNEQFF. In nucleotides, the CDR3 is TGTGCCACCAGCAGACAGGGTCCCTACAATGAGCAGTTCTTC.

The chain links TRBV7-9 to TRBJ2-2; D remains ambiguous. This CDR3 has 16 residues. Looked up from germline, CDR1 is SEHNR and CDR2 is FQNEAQ (reference sequence). V was cut by 4 bases and J by 2 bases, with 14 bases left in between. The CDR3 DNA is TGTGCCAGCAGCTACCCCCGGAACTTAAACACCGGGGAGCTGTTTTTT. This encodes CASSYPRNLNTGELFF.

This clone occurred a few times. The chain links TRBV7-2 to TRBJ2-7; TRBD1 matches at 12 bases. CDR3 length: 16 residues. Looked up from germline, CDR1 is SGHTA and CDR2 is FQGNSA. V lost 4 bases to trimming and J lost 4 bases; unmatched junction nucleotides: 8. CDR3 sequence (DNA): TGTGCCAGCAGCTACTCCGGGACAGGGGGCGGGTACGAGCAGTACTTC. Translation gives CASSYSGTGGGYEQYF.

The chain is built from TRBV7-2 and TRBJ1-5; 10 nucleotides match TRBD1. The germline gives CDR1 SGHTA, CDR2 FQGNSA. The CDR3 is made up of 16 amino acids. V dropped 5 bases and J dropped 5; count of bases not matched to a gene: 9. The CDR3 bases are TGTGCCAGCAGCCTCTGGGGGACAGGGGAGGATCAGCCCCAGCATTTT. This codes for CASSLWGTGEDQPQHF.

The CDR3 spells CASSPAGVFNTQYF. The CDR3 coding sequence is TGTGCCAGCAGCCCTGCGGGAGTCTTTAATACGCAGTATTTT. The chain links TRBV5-4 to TRBJ2-3, with 7 nucleotides matching TRBD2. Germline V lookup: CDR1 SGHNT, CDR2 YYREEE (reference sequence). The CDR3 runs 14 residues. Unmatched junction bases numbered 9, after V lost 4 bases and J lost 7 bases. Drawing the rest from reference TRBV5-4 and TRBJ2-3, the complete variable domain is ETGVTQSPTHLIKTRGQQVTLRCSSQSGHNTVSWYQQALGQGPQFIFQYYREEENGRGNFPPRFSGLQFPNYSSELNVNALELDDSALYLCASSPAGVFNTQYFGPGTRLTVL.

The chain carries TRBV4-1 and TRBJ2-1; D is possibly TRBD1 (5 bases). V was cut by 0 bases and J by 6 bases, with 12 bases left in between. This CDR3 is 15 amino acids long. The germline gives CDR1 MGHRA, CDR2 YSYEKL. For the CDR3, the DNA is TGCGCCAGCAGCCAAGATCAAGGGGCCGCCAATGAGCAGTTCTTC. Encoded protein: CASSQDQGAANEQFF.

CDR3 in DNA: TGTGCCAGCAGCTATCAGGGCCACGAGCAGTACTTC. This sequence encodes CASSYQGHEQYF. The rearrangement joins TRBV2 to TRBJ2-7, with D perhaps matching TRBD1 (5 bases). Germline lookup yields CDR1 SNHLY and CDR2 FYNNEI. This CDR3 has 12 amino acids. Trimming took 6 bases from V and 5 from J, leaving 11 bases between them.

The chain couples TRBV9 to TRBJ2-3; a weak D match, TRBD1 (6 bases). CDR3 size: 14 residues. V lost 4 bases to trimming and J lost 1 base, with 10 bases between them. In germline, CDR1 is SGDLS, CDR2 YYNGEE. CDR3 amino acids: CASSSRTGTDTQYF. The DNA of the CDR3 is TGTGCCAGCAGCTCCCGGACAGGCACAGATACGCAGTATTTT. The variable domain in full, with the rest retrieved from reference TRBV9 and TRBJ2-3, is DSGVTQTPKHLITATGQRVTLRCSPRSGDLSVYWYQQSLDQGLQFLIQYYNGEERAKGNILERFSAQQFPDLHSELNLSSLELGDSALYFCASSSRTGTDTQYFGPGTRLTVL.